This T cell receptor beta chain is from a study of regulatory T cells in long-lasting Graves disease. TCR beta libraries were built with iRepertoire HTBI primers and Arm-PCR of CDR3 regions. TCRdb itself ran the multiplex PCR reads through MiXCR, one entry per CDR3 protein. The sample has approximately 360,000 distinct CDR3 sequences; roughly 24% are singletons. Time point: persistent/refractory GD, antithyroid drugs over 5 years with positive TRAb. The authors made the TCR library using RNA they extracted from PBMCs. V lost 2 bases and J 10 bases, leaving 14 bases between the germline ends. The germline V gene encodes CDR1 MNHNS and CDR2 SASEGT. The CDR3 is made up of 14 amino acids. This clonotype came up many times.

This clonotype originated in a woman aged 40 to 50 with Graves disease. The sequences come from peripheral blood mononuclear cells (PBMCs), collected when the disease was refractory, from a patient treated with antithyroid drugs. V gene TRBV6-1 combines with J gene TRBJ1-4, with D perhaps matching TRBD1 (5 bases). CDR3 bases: TGTGCCAGCAGTGAACCTGGGGGAGGCGGAAAACTGTTTTTT. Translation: CASSEPGGGGKLFF.